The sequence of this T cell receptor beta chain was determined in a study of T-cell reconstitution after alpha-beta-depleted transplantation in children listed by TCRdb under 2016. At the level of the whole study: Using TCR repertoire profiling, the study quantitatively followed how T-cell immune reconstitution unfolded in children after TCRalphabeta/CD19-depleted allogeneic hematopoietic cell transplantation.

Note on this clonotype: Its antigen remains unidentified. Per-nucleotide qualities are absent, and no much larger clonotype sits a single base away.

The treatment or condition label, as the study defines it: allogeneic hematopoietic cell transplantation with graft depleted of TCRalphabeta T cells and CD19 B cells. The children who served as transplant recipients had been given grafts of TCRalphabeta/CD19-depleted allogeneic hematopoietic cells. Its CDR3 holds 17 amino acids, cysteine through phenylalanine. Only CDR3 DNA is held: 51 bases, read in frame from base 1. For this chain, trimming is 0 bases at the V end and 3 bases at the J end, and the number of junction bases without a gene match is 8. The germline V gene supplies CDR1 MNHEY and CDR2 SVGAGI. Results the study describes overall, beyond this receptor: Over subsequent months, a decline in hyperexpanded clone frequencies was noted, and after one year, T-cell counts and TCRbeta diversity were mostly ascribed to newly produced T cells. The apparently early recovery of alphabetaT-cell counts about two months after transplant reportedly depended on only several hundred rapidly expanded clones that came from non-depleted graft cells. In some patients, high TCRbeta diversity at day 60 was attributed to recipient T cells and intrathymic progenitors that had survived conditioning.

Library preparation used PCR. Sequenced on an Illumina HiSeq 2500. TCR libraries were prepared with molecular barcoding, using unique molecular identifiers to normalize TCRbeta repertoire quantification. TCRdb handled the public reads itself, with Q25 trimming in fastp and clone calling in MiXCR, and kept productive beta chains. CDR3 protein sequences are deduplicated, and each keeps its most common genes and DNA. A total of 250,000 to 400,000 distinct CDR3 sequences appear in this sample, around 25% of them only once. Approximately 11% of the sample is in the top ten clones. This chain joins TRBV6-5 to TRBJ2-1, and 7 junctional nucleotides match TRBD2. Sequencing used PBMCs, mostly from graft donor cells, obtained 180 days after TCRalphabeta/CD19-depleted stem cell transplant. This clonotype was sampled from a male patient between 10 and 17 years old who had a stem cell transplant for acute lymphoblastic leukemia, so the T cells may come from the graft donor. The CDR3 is CASSYSWGRALYNEQFF. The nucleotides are TGTGCCAGCAGTTACTCGTGGGGGAGGGCTCTCTACAATGAGCAGTTCTTC.